The clone carrying this T cell receptor beta chain has only a few counts. Both CD3+CD4+ and CD3+CD8+ responders that were proliferating and CFSE-low underwent sorting after the reaction. The record originates from a study of graft-versus-host responses after intestinal transplantation. Study as a whole: All recipients were given anti-thymocyte globulin induction, and tacrolimus and steroids were then administered for around three years.

The study's findings and limits: GvH clonotypes were identified within recipient marrow, with a subset emerging first in ileum or blood.

Here immunoSEQ multiplex PCR was the method, and the copy in TCRdb shows in-frame clones only, minus some. This table has about 25,000 clones, over 35% appearing once. The CDR3 is 15 amino acids. Trimming cost V 0 bases and J 1 base, with 10 bases left between them. Looked up from germline, CDR1 is SGHNT and CDR2 is YYREEE (reference sequence). This receptor was obtained from a human patient who received an intestinal transplant. The starting material was alloreactive CD4+ T cells from a mixed lymphocyte reaction culture, obtained before intestinal transplant. Described subset: CFSE-low proliferating T cells sorted from roughly six-day pre-transplant mixed lymphocyte reaction (GvH or HvG direction). The rearrangement uses TRBV5-4 and TRBJ1-1; D is perhaps TRBD1 (6 bases). The CDR3 bases are TGTGCCAGCAGCTTGGATACAGGGCCGAACACTGAAGCTTTCTTT. Amino acid sequence: CASSLDTGPNTEAFF.